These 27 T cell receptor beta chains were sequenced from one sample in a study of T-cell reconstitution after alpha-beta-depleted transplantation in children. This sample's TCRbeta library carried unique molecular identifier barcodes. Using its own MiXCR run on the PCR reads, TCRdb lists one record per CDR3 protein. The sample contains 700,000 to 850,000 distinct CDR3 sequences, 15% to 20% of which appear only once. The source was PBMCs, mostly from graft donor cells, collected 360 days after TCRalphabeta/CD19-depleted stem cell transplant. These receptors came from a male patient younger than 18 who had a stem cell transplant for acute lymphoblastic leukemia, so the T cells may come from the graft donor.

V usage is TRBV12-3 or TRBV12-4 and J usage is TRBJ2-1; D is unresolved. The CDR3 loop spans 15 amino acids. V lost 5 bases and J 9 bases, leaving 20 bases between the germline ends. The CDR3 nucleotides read TGTGCCAGCAGTCTGGCGAGCGCGCCCATCGGTGAGCAGTTCTTC. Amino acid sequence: CASSLASAPIGEQFF.

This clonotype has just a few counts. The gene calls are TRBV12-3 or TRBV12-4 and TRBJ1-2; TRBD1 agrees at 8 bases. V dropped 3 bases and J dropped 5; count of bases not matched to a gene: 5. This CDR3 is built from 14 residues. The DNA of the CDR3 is TGTGCCAGCAGTTTGCACAGGGGGGAATATGGCTACACCTTC. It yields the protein CASSLHRGEYGYTF.

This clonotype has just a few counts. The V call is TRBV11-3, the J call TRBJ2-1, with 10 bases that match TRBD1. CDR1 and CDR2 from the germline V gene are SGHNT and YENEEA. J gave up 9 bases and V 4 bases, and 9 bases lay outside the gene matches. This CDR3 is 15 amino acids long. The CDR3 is CASSSAGTGVTEQFF. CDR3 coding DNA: TGTGCCAGCAGCTCGGCCGGGACAGGGGTTACTGAGCAGTTCTTC.

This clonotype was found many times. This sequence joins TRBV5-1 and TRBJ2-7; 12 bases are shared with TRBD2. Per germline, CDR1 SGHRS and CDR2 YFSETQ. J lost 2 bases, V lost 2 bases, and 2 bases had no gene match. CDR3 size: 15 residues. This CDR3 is CASSFWTSGTYEQYF. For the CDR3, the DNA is TGCGCCAGCAGCTTCTGGACTAGCGGGACCTACGAGCAGTACTTC.

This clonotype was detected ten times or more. CDR3 protein: CSARNGREADTQYF. The CDR3 coding sequence is TGCAGTGCTAGGAATGGGCGGGAGGCAGATACGCAGTATTTT. J is TRBJ2-3 and V is TRBV20-1; 8 positions agree with TRBD2. This CDR3 has 14 residues. Germline V gene sequence: CDR1 DFQATT, CDR2 SNEGSKA (reference sequence). V lost 3 bases to trimming and J lost 4 bases; unmatched junction nucleotides: 6.

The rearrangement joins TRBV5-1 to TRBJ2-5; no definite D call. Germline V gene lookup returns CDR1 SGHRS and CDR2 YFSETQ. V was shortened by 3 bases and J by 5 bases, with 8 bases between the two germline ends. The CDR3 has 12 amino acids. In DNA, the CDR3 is TGCGCCAGCAGCTGGTCCTTGGAGACCCAGTACTTC. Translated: CASSWSLETQYF.

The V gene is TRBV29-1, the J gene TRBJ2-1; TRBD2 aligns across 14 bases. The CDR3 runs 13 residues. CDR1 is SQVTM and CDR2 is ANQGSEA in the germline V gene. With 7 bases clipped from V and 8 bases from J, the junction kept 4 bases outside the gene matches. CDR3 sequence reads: CSAGLAGGYEQFF. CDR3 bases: TGCAGCGCTGGACTAGCGGGAGGATATGAGCAGTTCTTC.

CDR3 sequence reads: CASSDGPGLADGEQFF. CDR3 coding DNA: TGTGCCAGCAGTGATGGCCCGGGACTAGCGGATGGCGAGCAGTTCTTC. The chain combines TRBV2 with TRBJ2-1; 11 bases are shared with TRBD2. CDR3 length equals 16 residues. Looked up from germline, CDR1 is SNHLY and CDR2 is FYNNEI. J was trimmed by 10 bases and V by 3 bases; bases with no gene match: 11.

CDR3 residues: CASSLFDRLNEKLFF. In DNA, the CDR3 is TGTGCCAGCAGTCTGTTCGACCGACTTAATGAAAAACTGTTTTTT. This rearrangement joins TRBV6-1 to TRBJ1-4; D unclear. V lost 5 bases to trimming and J lost 4 bases, with 14 bases between them. The CDR3 covers 15 residues. The V gene's germline CDR1 is MNHNS and CDR2 SASEGT.

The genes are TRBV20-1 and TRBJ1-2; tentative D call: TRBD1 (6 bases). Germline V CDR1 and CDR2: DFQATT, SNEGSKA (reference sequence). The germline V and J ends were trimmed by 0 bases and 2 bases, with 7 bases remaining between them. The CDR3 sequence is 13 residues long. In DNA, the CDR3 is TGCAGTGCTAGAGATGACAGGAACTATGGCTACACCTTC. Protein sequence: CSARDDRNYGYTF.

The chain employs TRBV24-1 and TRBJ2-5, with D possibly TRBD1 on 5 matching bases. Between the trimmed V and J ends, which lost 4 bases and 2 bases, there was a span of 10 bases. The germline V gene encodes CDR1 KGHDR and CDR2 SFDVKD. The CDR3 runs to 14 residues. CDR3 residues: CATSDPDSQETQYF. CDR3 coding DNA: TGTGCCACCAGTGACCCAGACAGTCAAGAGACCCAGTACTTC.

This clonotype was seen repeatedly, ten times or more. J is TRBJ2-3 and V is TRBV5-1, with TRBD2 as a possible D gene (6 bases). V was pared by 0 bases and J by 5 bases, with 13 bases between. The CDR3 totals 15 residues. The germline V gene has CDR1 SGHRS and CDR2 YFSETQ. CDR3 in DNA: TGCGCCAGCAGCTTGGCCTCGCCCGGGGGAGATACGCAGTATTTT. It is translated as CASSLASPGGDTQYF.

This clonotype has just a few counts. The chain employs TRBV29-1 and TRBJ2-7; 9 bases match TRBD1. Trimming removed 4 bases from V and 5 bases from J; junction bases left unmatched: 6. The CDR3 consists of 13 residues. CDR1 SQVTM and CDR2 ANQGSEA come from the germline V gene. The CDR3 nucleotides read TGCAGCGTTGGAGGGACAGGGCTTCACGAGCAGTACTTC. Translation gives CSVGGTGLHEQYF.

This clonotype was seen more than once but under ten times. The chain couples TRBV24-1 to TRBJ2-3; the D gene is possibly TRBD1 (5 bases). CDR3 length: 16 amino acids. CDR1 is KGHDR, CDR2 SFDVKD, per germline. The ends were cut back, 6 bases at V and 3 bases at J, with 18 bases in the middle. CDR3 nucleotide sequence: TGTGCCACCAGTTCTGGTGGTGCAGGGTTGACAGATACGCAGTATTTT. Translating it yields CATSSGGAGLTDTQYF.

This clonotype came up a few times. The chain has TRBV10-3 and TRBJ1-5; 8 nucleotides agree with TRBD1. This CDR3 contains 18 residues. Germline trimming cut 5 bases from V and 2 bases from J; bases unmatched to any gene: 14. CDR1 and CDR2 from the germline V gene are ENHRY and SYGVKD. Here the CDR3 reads CAISPSWTGLAGNQPQHF. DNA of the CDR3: TGTGCCATCAGTCCCTCGTGGACAGGGCTCGCTGGCAATCAGCCCCAGCATTTT.

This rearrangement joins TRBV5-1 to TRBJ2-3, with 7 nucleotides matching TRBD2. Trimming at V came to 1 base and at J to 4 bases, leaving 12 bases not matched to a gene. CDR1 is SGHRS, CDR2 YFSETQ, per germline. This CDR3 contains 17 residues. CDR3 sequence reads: CASSLIGEGRVSDTQYF. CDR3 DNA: TGCGCCAGCAGCTTGATCGGGGAGGGCCGAGTATCAGATACGCAGTATTTT. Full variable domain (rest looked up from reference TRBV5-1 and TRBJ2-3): KAGVTQTPRYLIKTRGQQVTLSCSPISGHRSVSWYQQTPGQGLQFLFEYFSETQRNKGNFPGRFSGRQFSNSRSEMNVSTLELGDSALYLCASSLIGEGRVSDTQYFGPGTRLTVL.

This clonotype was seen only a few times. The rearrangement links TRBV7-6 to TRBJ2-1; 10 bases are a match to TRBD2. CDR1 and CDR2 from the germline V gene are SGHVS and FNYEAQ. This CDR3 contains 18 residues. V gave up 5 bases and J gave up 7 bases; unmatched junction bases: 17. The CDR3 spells CASSAPSMSGRARNEQFF. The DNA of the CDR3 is TGTGCCAGCAGCGCTCCGAGCATGAGCGGGAGGGCCAGGAATGAGCAGTTCTTC.

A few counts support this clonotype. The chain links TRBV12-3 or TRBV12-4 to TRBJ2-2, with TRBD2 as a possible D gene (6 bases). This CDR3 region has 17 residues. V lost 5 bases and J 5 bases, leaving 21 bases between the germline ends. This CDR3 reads CASSPLGLSSGTGELFF. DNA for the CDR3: TGTGCCAGCAGTCCCTTGGGACTTAGCTCGGGAACCGGGGAGCTGTTTTTT.

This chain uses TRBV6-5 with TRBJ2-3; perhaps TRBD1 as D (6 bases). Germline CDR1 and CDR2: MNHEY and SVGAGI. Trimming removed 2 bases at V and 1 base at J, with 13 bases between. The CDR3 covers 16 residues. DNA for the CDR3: TGTGCCAGCAGTTACCACAGGGAGAGCGGCACAGATACGCAGTATTTT. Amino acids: CASSYHRESGTDTQYF.

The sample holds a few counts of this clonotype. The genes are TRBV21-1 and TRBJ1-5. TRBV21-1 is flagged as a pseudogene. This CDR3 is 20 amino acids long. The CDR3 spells CASSKFDRGAVIYSNQPQHF. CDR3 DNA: TGTGCCAGCAGCAAATTTGATAGGGGGGCTGTTATTTATAGCAATCAGCCCCAGCATTTT.

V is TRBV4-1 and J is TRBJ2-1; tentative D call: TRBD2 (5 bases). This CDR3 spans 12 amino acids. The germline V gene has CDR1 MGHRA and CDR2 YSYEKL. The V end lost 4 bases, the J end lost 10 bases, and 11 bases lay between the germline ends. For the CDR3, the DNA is TGCGCCAGCAGCCCCCCTTGGGAGGAGCAGTTCTTC. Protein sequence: CASSPPWEEQFF.

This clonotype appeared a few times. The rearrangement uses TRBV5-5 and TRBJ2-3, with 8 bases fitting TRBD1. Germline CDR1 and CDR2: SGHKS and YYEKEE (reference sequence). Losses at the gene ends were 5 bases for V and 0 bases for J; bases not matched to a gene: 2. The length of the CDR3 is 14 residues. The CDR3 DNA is TGTGCCAGCAGGACAGGGGTCAGCACAGATACGCAGTATTTT. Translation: CASRTGVSTDTQYF.

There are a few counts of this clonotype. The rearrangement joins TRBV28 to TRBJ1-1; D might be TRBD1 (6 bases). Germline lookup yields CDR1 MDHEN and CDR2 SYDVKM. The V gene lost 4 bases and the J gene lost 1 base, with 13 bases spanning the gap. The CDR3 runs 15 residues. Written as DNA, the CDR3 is TGTGCCAGCAGTTGGGGGGGCCACCCGAACACTGAAGCTTTCTTT. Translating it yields CASSWGGHPNTEAFF.

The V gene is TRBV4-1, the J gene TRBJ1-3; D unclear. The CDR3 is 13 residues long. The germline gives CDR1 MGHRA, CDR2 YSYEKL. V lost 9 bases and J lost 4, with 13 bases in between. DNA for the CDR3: TGCGCCAGTGCCCAGGAAGGAGGAAACACCATATATTTT. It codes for CASAQEGGNTIYF.

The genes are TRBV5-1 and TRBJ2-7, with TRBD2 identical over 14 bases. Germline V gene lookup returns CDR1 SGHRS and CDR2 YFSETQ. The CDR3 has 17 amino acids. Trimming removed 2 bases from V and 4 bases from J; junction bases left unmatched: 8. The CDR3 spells CASSLNPGLAGGYEQYF. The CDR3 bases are TGCGCCAGCAGCTTAAATCCTGGACTAGCGGGAGGATACGAGCAGTACTTC.

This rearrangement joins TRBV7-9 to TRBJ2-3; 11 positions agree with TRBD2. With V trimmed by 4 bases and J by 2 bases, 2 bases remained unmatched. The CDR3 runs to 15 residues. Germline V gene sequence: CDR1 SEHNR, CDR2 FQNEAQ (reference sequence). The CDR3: CASSSSGRTTDTQYF. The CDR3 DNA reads TGTGCCAGCAGCTCTAGCGGGAGGACCACAGATACGCAGTATTTT.

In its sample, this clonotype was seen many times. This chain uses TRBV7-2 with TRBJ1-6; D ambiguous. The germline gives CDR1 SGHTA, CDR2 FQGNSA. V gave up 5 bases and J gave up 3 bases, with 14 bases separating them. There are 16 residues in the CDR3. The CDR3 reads CASSPRVLFYNSPLHF. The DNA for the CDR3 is TGTGCCAGCAGCCCGCGGGTCCTCTTCTATAATTCACCCCTCCACTTT.